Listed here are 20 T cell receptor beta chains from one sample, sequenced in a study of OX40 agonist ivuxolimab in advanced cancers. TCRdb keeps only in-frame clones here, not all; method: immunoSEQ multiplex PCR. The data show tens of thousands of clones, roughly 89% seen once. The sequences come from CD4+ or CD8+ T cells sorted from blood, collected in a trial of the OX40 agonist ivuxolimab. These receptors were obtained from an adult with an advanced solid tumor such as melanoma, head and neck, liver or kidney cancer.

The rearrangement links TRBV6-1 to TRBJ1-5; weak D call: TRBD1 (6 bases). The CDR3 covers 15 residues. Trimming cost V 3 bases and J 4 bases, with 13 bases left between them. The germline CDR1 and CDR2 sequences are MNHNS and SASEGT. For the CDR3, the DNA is TGTGCCAGCAGTGATAAGGCCAGGGGTAATCAGCCCCAGCATTTT. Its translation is CASSDKARGNQPQHF.

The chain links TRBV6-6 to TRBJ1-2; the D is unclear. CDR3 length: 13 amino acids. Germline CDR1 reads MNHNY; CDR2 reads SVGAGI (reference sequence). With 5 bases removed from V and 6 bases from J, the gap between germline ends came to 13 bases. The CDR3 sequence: CASSAPTADGYTF. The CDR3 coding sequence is TGTGCCAGCAGTGCACCTACCGCGGATGGCTACACCTTC.

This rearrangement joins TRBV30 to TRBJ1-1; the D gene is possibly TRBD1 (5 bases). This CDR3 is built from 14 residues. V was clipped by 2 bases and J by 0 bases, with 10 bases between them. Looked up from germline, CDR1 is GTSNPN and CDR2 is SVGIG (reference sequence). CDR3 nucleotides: TGTGCCTGGAGTACGGGGGGTTTGAACACTGAAGCTTTCTTT. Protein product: CAWSTGGLNTEAFF. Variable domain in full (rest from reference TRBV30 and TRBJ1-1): SQTIHQWPATLVQPVGSPLSLECTVEGTSNPNLYWYRQAAGRGLQLLFYSVGIGQISSEVPQNLSASRPQDRQFILSSKKLLLSDSGFYLCAWSTGGLNTEAFFGQGTRLTVV.

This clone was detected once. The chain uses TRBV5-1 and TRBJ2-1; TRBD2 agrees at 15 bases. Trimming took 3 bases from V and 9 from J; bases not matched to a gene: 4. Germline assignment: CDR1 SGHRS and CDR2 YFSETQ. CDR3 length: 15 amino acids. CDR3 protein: CASSWTSGRAGEQFF. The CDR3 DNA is TGCGCCAGCAGCTGGACTAGCGGGAGGGCCGGTGAGCAGTTCTTC.

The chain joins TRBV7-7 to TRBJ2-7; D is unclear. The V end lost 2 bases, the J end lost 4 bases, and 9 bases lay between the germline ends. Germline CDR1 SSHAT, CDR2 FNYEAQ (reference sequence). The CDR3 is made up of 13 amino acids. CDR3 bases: TGTGCCAGCAGCTTAAGGCTTCGGTACGAGCAGTACTTC. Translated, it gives CASSLRLRYEQYF. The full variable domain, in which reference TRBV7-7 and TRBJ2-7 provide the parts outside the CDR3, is GAGVSQSPRYKVTKRGQDVTLRCDPISSHATLYWYQQALGQGPEFLTYFNYEAQPDKSGLPSDRFSAERPEGSISTLTIQRTEQRDSAMYRCASSLRLRYEQYFGPGTRLTVT.

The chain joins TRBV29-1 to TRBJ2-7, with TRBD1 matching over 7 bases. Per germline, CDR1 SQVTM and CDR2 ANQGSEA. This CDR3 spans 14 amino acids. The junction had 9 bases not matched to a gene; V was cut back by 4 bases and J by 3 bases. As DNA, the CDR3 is TGCAGCGTTGTAGGAGACAGGGCCCTCTACGAGCAGTACTTC. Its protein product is CSVVGDRALYEQYF.

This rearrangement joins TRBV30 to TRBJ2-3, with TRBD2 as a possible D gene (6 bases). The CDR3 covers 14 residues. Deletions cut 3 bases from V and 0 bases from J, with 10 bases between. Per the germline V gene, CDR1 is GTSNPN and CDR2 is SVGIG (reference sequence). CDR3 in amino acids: CAWRGAGSTDTQYF. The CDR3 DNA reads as TGTGCCTGGAGAGGGGCGGGGAGCACAGATACGCAGTATTTT.

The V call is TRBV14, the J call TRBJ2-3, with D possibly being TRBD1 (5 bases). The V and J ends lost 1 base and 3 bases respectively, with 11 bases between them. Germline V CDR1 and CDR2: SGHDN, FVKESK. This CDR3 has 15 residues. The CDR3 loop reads CASSQVKGKTDTQYF. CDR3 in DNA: TGTGCCAGCAGCCAAGTGAAGGGGAAGACAGATACGCAGTATTTT. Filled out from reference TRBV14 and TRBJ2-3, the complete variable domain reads EAGVTQFPSHSVIEKGQTVTLRCDPISGHDNLYWYRRVMGKEIKFLLHFVKESKQDESGMPNNRFLAERTGGTYSTLKVQPAELEDSGVYFCASSQVKGKTDTQYFGPGTRLTVL.

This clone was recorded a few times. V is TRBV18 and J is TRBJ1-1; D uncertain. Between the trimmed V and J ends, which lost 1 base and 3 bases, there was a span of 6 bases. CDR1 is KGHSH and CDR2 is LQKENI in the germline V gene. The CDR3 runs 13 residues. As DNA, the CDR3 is TGTGCCAGCTCACCACGTTCGGACACTGAAGCTTTCTTT. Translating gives CASSPRSDTEAFF.

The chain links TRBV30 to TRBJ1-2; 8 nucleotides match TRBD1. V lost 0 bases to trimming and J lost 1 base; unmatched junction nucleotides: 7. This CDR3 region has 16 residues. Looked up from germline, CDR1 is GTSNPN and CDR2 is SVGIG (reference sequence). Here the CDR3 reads CAWSVPGQVRNYGYTF. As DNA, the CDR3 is TGTGCCTGGAGTGTACCGGGACAGGTCCGTAACTATGGCTACACCTTC.

The CDR3 reads CASSLGPGQPRSGNTIYF. The CDR3 DNA reads TGTGCCAGCAGCTTAGGCCCTGGGCAGCCAAGATCTGGAAACACCATATATTTT. The chain combines TRBV11-2 with TRBJ1-3; D ambiguous. Germline V gene lookup returns CDR1 SGHAT and CDR2 FQNNGV. There are 18 residues in the CDR3. V dropped 1 base and J dropped 1 base, with 17 bases sitting between them.

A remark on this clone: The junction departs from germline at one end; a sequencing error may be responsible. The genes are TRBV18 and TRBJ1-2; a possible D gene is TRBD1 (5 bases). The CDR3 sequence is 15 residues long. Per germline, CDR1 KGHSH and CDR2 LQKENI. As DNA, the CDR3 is TGTGCCAGCTCCCCACGGGGCAGGGCTCAGGATGGCTACACCTTC. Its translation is CASSPRGRAQDGYTF.

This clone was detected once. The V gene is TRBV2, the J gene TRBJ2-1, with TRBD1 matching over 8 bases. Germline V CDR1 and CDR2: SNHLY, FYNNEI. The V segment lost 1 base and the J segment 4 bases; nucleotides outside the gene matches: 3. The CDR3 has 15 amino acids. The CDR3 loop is CASSEGTGYYNEQFF. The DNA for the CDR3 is TGTGCCAGCAGTGAAGGGACAGGGTATTACAATGAGCAGTTCTTC. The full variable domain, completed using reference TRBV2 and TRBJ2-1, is EPEVTQTPSHQVTQMGQEVILRCVPISNHLYFYWYRQILGQKVEFLVSFYNNEISEKSEIFDDQFSVERPDGSNFTLKIRSTKLEDSAMYFCASSEGTGYYNEQFFGPGTRLTVL.

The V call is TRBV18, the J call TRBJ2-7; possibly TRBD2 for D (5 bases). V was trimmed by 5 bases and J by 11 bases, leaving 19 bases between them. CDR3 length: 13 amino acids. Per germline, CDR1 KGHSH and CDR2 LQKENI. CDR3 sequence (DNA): TGTGCCAGCTCAGCCACCGCCAGCCTCGGGGAGTACTTC. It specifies CASSATASLGEYF.

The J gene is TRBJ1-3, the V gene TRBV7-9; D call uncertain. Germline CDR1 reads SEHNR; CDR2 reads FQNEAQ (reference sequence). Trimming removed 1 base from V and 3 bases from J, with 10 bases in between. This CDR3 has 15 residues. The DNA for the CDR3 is TGTGCCAGCAGCTTAGACGTGGCAGGTGGAAACACCATATATTTT. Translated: CASSLDVAGGNTIYF.

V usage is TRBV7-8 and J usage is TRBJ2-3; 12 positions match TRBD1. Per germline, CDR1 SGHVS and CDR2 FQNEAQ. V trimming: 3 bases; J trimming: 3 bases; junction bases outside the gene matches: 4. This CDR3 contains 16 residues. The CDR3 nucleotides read TGTGCCAGCAGCTTCCGGGACAGGGGGCGGACAGATACGCAGTATTTT. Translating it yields CASSFRDRGRTDTQYF.

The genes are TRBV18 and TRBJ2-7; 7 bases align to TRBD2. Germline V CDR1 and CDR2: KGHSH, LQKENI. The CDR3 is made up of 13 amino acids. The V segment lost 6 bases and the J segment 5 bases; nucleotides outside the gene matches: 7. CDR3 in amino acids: CASSWEGINEQYF. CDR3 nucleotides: TGTGCCAGCTCTTGGGAGGGAATCAACGAGCAGTACTTC.

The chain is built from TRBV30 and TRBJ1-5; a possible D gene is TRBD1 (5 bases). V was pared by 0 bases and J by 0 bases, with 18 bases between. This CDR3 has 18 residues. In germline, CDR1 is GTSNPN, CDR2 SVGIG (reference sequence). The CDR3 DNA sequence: TGTGCCTGGAGTGTAGGGGCGGATCGAGGGTCTAGCAATCAGCCCCAGCATTTT. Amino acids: CAWSVGADRGSSNQPQHF.

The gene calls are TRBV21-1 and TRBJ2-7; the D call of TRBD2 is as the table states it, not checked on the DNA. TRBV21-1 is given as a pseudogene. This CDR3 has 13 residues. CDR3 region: CASSKDARDEQYF. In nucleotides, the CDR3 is TGTGCCAGCAGCAAAGATGCGAGGGACGAGCAGTACTTC.

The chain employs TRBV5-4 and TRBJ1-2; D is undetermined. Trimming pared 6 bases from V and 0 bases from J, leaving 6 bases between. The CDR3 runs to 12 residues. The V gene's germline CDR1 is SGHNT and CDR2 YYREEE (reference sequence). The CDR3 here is CASTSPNYGYTF. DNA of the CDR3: TGTGCCAGCACCTCCCCTAACTATGGCTACACCTTC.